A selection of T cell receptor beta chains follows, all from one sample in a study of blood T cell repertoires in COVID-19. The repertoire was sequenced with immunoSEQ multiplex PCR; TCRdb's copy has only in-frame clones and lacks some. The table lists around 470,000 clones, around 90% of them singletons. Sequenced: PBMCs or T cells enriched from blood (not recorded which). The receptor source for this set is a man younger than 35 who had recovered from COVID-19. CDR3s include the opening cysteine and the closing phenylalanine or tryptophan. Each record gives: J gene, D gene, V gene, clone size, CDR3 protein, CDR3 DNA. The D gene is left open where the match is weak. Part of the rows lack a size; the others show once, few, many or a class for expanded clones.

J: TRBJ2-3; D: TRBD2; V: TRBV20-1; size: NA; CDR3: CSASPSSGRDTDTQYF; DNA: TGCAGTGCTAGTCCCTCTAGCGGGAGGGACACAGATACGCAGTATTTT
J: TRBJ2-5; D: TRBD2; V: TRBV20-1; size: NA; CDR3: CSASTGLAGGPEETQYF; DNA: TGCAGTGCTAGTACGGGACTAGCGGGGGGGCCTGAAGAGACCCAGTACTTC
J: TRBJ2-2; D: NA; V: TRBV30; size: NA; CDR3: CAELDANTGELFF; DNA: TGTGCTGAACTAGATGCGAACACCGGGGAGCTGTTTTTT
J: TRBJ1-1; D: TRBD1; V: TRBV4-2; size: once; CDR3: CASSRPGQLNTEAFF; DNA: TGTGCCAGCAGCCGCCCGGGACAGTTGAACACTGAAGCTTTCTTT
J: TRBJ1-6; D: NA; V: TRBV3-1/TRBV3-2; size: few; CDR3: CASSQGPGNNSPLHF; DNA: TGTGCCAGCAGCCAAGGTCCCGGGAATAATTCACCCCTCCACTTT
J: TRBJ1-6; D: NA; V: TRBV19; size: NA; CDR3: CASSIDGAPPLHF; DNA: TGTGCCAGTAGTATAGATGGGGCCCCACCCCTCCACTTT
J: TRBJ1-3; D: TRBD1; V: TRBV27; size: NA; CDR3: CASRDRVSGNTIYF; DNA: TGTGCCAGCCGGGACAGAGTCTCTGGAAACACCATATATTTT
J: TRBJ2-1; D: TRBD2; V: TRBV3-1/TRBV3-2; size: NA; CDR3: CASSLGLAGREQFF; DNA: TGTGCCAGCAGCCTGGGACTAGCGGGGAGAGAGCAGTTCTTC
J: TRBJ2-1; D: NA; V: TRBV19; size: NA; CDR3: CASKAARSSYNEQFF; DNA: TGTGCCAGTAAAGCAGCCCGGAGCTCCTACAATGAGCAGTTCTTC
J: TRBJ2-2; D: TRBD1; V: TRBV7-2; size: NA; CDR3: CASREGQGARAGELFF; DNA: TGTGCCAGCAGGGAGGGACAGGGGGCGCGGGCCGGGGAGCTGTTTTTT
J: TRBJ1-1; D: TRBD1; V: TRBV29-1; size: NA; CDR3: CSVRTGSFEAFF; DNA: TGCAGCGTCAGGACAGGGAGCTTTGAAGCTTTCTTT
J: TRBJ2-1; D: NA; V: TRBV4-2; size: NA; CDR3: CASSQADFGSASSYNEQFF; DNA: TGTGCCAGCAGCCAAGCTGATTTCGGTAGCGCCTCCTCCTACAATGAGCAGTTCTTC
J: TRBJ1-1; D: TRBD1; V: TRBV5-1; size: NA; CDR3: CASTDRVNTEAFF; DNA: TGCGCCAGCACGGACAGGGTGAACACTGAAGCTTTCTTT
J: TRBJ2-3; D: NA; V: TRBV6-1; size: NA; CDR3: CASSEMAADTQYF; DNA: TGTGCCAGCAGTGAAATGGCGGCAGATACGCAGTATTTT
J: TRBJ2-5; D: TRBD2; V: TRBV6-1; size: NA; CDR3: CASSEGGGKSSGAKETQYF; DNA: TGTGCCAGCAGTGAAGGAGGTGGAAAATCTAGCGGGGCAAAAGAGACCCAGTACTTC
J: TRBJ2-3; D: NA; V: TRBV18; size: NA; CDR3: CASSPGASLDTQYF; DNA: TGTGCCAGCTCACCAGGGGCTAGTCTCGATACGCAGTATTTT
J: TRBJ1-4; D: TRBD1; V: TRBV28; size: NA; CDR3: CASRQETGGSEKLFF; DNA: TGTGCCAGCAGGCAGGAGACAGGGGGGTCCGAAAAACTGTTTTTT
J: TRBJ1-6; D: TRBD1; V: TRBV10-3; size: once; CDR3: CAISVDREMNSPLHF; DNA: TGTGCCATCAGTGTGGACAGGGAAATGAATTCACCCCTCCACTTT
J: TRBJ1-6; D: TRBD1; V: TRBV27; size: NA; CDR3: CASRTTGAFSYNSPLHF; DNA: TGTGCCAGCAGGACCACAGGGGCCTTTAGCTATAATTCACCCCTCCACTTT
J: TRBJ1-3; D: NA; V: TRBV14; size: once; CDR3: CASSRTGSWAPSGNTIYF; DNA: TGTGCCAGCAGTCGGACGGGGAGTTGGGCTCCCTCTGGAAACACCATATATTTT
J: TRBJ2-5; D: NA; V: TRBV9; size: NA; CDR3: CASSSGQQETQYF; DNA: TGTGCCAGCAGTTCCGGACAGCAAGAGACCCAGTACTTC
J: TRBJ1-2; D: NA; V: TRBV24-1; size: NA; CDR3: CATSDGRNSNYGYTF; DNA: TGTGCCACCAGTGACGGGAGGAATTCTAACTATGGCTACACCTTC
J: TRBJ1-1; D: TRBD1; V: TRBV6-5; size: NA; CDR3: CASGTGDTEAFF; DNA: TGTGCCAGCGGGACAGGGGATACTGAAGCTTTCTTT
J: TRBJ1-4; D: NA; V: TRBV2; size: NA; CDR3: CATFVDRGSEKLFF; DNA: TGTGCCACCTTTGTGGACAGAGGTAGTGAAAAACTGTTTTTT
J: TRBJ1-5; D: TRBD1; V: TRBV10-3; size: NA; CDR3: CAISSGTGEGNQPQHF; DNA: TGTGCCATCAGTTCCGGGACAGGTGAGGGCAATCAGCCCCAGCATTTT
J: TRBJ1-5; D: NA; V: TRBV21-1; size: NA; CDR3: CASSKDGGEKSNQPQHF; DNA: TGTGCCAGCAGCAAAGACGGAGGGGAAAAAAGCAATCAGCCCCAGCATTTT
J: TRBJ1-1; D: NA; V: TRBV2; size: few; CDR3: CASSVWQTEAFF; DNA: TGTGCCAGCAGTGTGTGGCAGACTGAAGCTTTCTTT
J: TRBJ1-3; D: NA; V: TRBV5-1; size: NA; CDR3: CASSLDSLRRNTIYF; DNA: TGCGCCAGCAGCTTGGACAGTTTGCGAAGAAACACCATATATTTT
J: TRBJ2-7; D: TRBD1; V: TRBV14; size: NA; CDR3: CASSPGTGVQEQYF; DNA: TGTGCCAGCAGCCCCGGGACAGGGGTACAGGAGCAGTACTTC
J: TRBJ1-2; D: TRBD1; V: TRBV20-1; size: few; CDR3: CRPGGDGYTF; DNA: TGCAGGCCAGGGGGCGATGGCTACACCTTC
J: TRBJ2-1; D: TRBD1; V: TRBV4-1; size: NA; CDR3: CASSQWGQPYNEQFF; DNA: TGCGCCAGCAGCCAATGGGGACAGCCATACAATGAGCAGTTCTTC
J: TRBJ2-7; D: TRBD2; V: TRBV6-5; size: NA; CDR3: CASSPSGSPYEQYF; DNA: TGTGCCAGCAGTCCCAGCGGGAGCCCCTACGAGCAGTACTTC
J: TRBJ2-1; D: TRBD2; V: TRBV7-9; size: NA; CDR3: CANSRTSGPYNEQFF; DNA: TGTGCCAACTCCCGGACTAGCGGACCTTACAATGAGCAGTTCTTC
J: TRBJ1-2; D: NA; V: TRBV28; size: NA; CDR3: CASSLGGGGYTF; DNA: TGTGCCAGCAGTTTAGGAGGCGGTGGCTACACCTTC
J: TRBJ1-1; D: NA; V: TRBV7-3; size: NA; CDR3: CASSKNGGNTEAFF; DNA: TGTGCCAGCAGCAAAAACGGTGGGAACACTGAAGCTTTCTTT
J: TRBJ2-5; D: TRBD1; V: TRBV29-1; size: NA; CDR3: CSVVDRGGQETQYF; DNA: TGCAGCGTTGTAGACAGGGGCGGGCAAGAGACCCAGTACTTC
J: TRBJ1-5; D: TRBD1; V: TRBV6-5; size: NA; CDR3: CASSSDRGSPQHF; DNA: TGTGCCAGCAGTTCCGACAGGGGATCGCCCCAGCATTTT